Detailed here is one TCR beta chain. Time point here: newly diagnosed, previously untreated cHL patient sample. Sequencing used immunoSEQ multiplex PCR; TCRdb keeps in-frame clones, though not all of them. Among about 21,000 clones listed, 90% to 95% were seen once. The sample is drawn from a study of PD-1 blockade in classical Hodgkin lymphoma. In germline, CDR1 is SGHRS, CDR2 YFSETQ. V was clipped by 6 bases and J by 5 bases, with 15 bases between them. The CDR3 consists of 14 residues. The origin of this receptor is a human donor with classical Hodgkin lymphoma. Sequencing input: peripheral blood mononuclear cells (PBMCs). V gene TRBV5-1 combines with J gene TRBJ2-1, with D perhaps matching TRBD2 (7 bases). The chain's CDR3 is CASKSRGADNEQFF. The DNA for the CDR3 is TGCGCCAGCAAATCACGGGGGGCGGACAATGAGCAGTTCTTC.